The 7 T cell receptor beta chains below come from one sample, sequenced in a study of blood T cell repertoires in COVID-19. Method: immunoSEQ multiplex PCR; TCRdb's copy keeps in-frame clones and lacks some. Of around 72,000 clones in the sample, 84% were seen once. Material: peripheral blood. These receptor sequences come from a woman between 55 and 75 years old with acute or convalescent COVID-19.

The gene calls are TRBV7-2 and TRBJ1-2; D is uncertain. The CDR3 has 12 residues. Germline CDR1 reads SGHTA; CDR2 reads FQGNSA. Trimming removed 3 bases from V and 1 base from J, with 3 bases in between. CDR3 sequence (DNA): TGTGCCAGCAGCTTCGGTAACTATGGCTACACCTTC. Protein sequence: CASSFGNYGYTF.

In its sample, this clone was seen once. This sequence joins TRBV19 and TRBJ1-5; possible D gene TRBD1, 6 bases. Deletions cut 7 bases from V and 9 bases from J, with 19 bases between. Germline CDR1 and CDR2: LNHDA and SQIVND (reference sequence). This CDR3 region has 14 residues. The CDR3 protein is CASIGGGYMRPQHF. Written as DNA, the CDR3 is TGTGCCAGTATAGGGGGTGGTTATATGAGGCCCCAGCATTTT.

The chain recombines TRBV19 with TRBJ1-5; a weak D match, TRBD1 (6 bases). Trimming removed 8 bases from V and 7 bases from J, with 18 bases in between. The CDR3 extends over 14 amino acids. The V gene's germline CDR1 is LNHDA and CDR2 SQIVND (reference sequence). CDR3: CASSPAGERQPQHF. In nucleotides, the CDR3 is TGTGCCAGTTCACCCGCAGGGGAGCGGCAGCCCCAGCATTTT.

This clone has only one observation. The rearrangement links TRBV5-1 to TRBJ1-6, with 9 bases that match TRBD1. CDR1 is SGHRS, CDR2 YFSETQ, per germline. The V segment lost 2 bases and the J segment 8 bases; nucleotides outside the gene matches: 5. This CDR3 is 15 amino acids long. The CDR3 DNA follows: TGCGCCAGCAGCTTCGGACAGGGGCAGTATTCACCCCTCCACTTT. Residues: CASSFGQGQYSPLHF.

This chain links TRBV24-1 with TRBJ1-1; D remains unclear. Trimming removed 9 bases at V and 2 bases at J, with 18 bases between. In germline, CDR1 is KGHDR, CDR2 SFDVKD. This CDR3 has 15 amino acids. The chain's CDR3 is CATEGGRVGNTEAFF. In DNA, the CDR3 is TGTGCCACCGAAGGCGGGAGGGTTGGTAACACTGAAGCTTTCTTT.

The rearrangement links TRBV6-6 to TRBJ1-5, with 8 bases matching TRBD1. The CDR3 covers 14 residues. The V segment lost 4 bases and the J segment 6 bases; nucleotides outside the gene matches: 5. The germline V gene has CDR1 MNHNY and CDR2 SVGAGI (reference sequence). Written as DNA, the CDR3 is TGTGCCAGCAGTTTGGACAGGGCGGCTCAGCCCCAGCATTTT. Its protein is CASSLDRAAQPQHF.

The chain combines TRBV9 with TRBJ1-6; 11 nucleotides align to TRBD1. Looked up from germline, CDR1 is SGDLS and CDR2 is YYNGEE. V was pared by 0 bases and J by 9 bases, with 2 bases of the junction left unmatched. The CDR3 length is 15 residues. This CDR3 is CASSVGTGGSSPLHF. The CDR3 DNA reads TGTGCCAGCAGCGTAGGGACAGGGGGCAGTTCACCCCTCCACTTT.